One sample yielded the 10 T cell receptor beta chains listed below, sequenced in a study of regulatory T cells in long-lasting Graves disease. Through Arm-PCR of CDR3 regions and iRepertoire HTBI primers, TCR beta libraries were built. TCRdb recomputed calls from the multiplex PCR reads with MiXCR, one row per CDR3 protein. This table has around 450,000 distinct CDR3 sequences, about 22% appearing once. Time point indicated: persistent/refractory GD, antithyroid drugs over 5 years with positive TRAb. The TCR library was made from RNA extracted from PBMCs. This material consisted of peripheral blood mononuclear cells (PBMCs), taken when the disease was refractory, from a patient treated with antithyroid drugs. Receptors originate from a female donor with Graves disease.

This clonotype was seen repeatedly, ten times or more. This chain uses TRBV28 with TRBJ1-1, with D unresolved. CDR3 length: 12 amino acids. Germline CDR1 and CDR2: MDHEN and SYDVKM. V lost 7 bases, J lost 3 bases, and 9 bases lay in between. This chain's CDR3 is CASNMRDTEAFF. The DNA of the CDR3 is TGTGCCAGCAATATGAGGGACACTGAAGCTTTCTTT.

This clonotype has only a few counts. This rearrangement joins TRBV6-1 to TRBJ2-3; D perhaps matches TRBD2 (6 bases). The CDR3 contains 16 residues. Germline V gives CDR1 MNHNS, CDR2 SASEGT. Trimming shortened V by 2 bases and J by 2 bases, and 14 bases separated the two germline ends. CDR3 loop: CASSELLAPDTDTQYF. CDR3 nucleotide sequence: TGTGCCAGCAGTGAACTACTAGCACCAGACACAGATACGCAGTATTTT.

This clonotype occurred a few times. This chain connects TRBV27 to TRBJ2-7; 14 positions agree with TRBD2. Germline V gene sequence: CDR1 MNHEY, CDR2 SMNVEV (reference sequence). J was trimmed by 4 bases and V by 6 bases; bases with no gene match: 11. The CDR3 spans 17 residues. The CDR3, as DNA: TGTGCCAGCAGCCTCATGACTAGCGGGGGGGCCGTTTACGAGCAGTACTTC. It codes for CASSLMTSGGAVYEQYF.

The genes are TRBV9 and TRBJ2-7, with 12 nucleotides matching TRBD2. Germline V gene data show CDR1 as SGDLS and CDR2 as YYNGEE. The V gene end was trimmed by 3 bases and the J gene end by 5 bases; junction bases not matched to a gene: 9. CDR3 length: 16 residues. The CDR3 region has the DNA TGTGCCAGCAGCGCTAGCGGGAGGGCCGAGGTAGACGAGCAGTACTTC. Encoded protein: CASSASGRAEVDEQYF.

This clonotype appeared many times. V usage is TRBV27 and J usage is TRBJ2-7; TRBD2 agrees at 8 bases. This CDR3 region has 15 residues. Per the germline V gene, CDR1 is MNHEY and CDR2 is SMNVEV (reference sequence). The junction had 8 bases not matched to a gene; V was cut back by 5 bases and J by 2 bases. The CDR3 loop is CASSHGAGVAYEQYF. The CDR3 DNA follows: TGTGCCAGCAGTCATGGAGCGGGAGTTGCCTACGAGCAGTACTTC.

This clonotype was seen ten or more times. The CDR3 loop reads CATLQWEGANVLTF. For the CDR3, the DNA is TGTGCCACCCTTCAATGGGAAGGGGCCAACGTCCTGACTTTC. V gene TRBV6-1 combines with J gene TRBJ2-6; D call uncertain. This CDR3 has 14 amino acids. In germline, CDR1 is MNHNS, CDR2 SASEGT. V was shortened by 10 bases and J by 4 bases, with 14 bases between the two germline ends.

V is TRBV3-1 and J is TRBJ1-1, with D uncertain. V was trimmed by 0 bases and J by 1 base, leaving 9 bases between them. The CDR3 totals 15 residues. CDR1 and CDR2 (germline): LGHDT, YNNKEL (reference sequence). The CDR3 spells CASSQEGRGNTEAFF. DNA of the CDR3: TGTGCCAGCAGCCAAGAGGGCAGAGGGAACACTGAAGCTTTCTTT.

V gene TRBV6-2 or TRBV6-3 combines with J gene TRBJ2-7, with 8 bases aligning to TRBD2. The length of the CDR3 is 14 residues. Unmatched junction bases numbered 8, after V lost 8 bases and J lost 2 bases. Germline V gives CDR1 MNHEY, CDR2 SVGEGT. The DNA for the CDR3 is TGTGCCAGCGGTGGCGCTAGCGGGCCCTACGAGCAGTACTTC. Translated: CASGGASGPYEQYF.

Regarding this clonotype: No conserved phenylalanine or tryptophan is present at the end of the CDR3, so a read error is the likely explanation. The V and J genes are TRBV7-8 and TRBJ1-3; the D gene is possibly TRBD1 (5 bases). From germline, CDR1 is SGHVS and CDR2 FQNEAQ. The CDR3 runs to 15 residues. The V end lost 3 bases, the J end lost 0 bases, and 9 bases lay between the germline ends. The CDR3 region is CASSLAGNSGNTIYL. Here the CDR3 DNA reads TGTGCCAGCAGCTTGGCAGGGAACTCTGGAAACACCATATATCTT.

CDR3 in amino acids: CASSQAPGVGAEKLFF. CDR3 in DNA: TGCGCCAGCAGCCAGGCCCCCGGGGTTGGAGCTGAAAAACTGTTTTTT. The V gene is TRBV4-3, the J gene TRBJ1-4, with D uncertain. Trimming removed 3 bases from V and 7 bases from J, with 18 bases in between. In germline, CDR1 is LGHNA, CDR2 YSLEER. This CDR3 has 16 amino acids.